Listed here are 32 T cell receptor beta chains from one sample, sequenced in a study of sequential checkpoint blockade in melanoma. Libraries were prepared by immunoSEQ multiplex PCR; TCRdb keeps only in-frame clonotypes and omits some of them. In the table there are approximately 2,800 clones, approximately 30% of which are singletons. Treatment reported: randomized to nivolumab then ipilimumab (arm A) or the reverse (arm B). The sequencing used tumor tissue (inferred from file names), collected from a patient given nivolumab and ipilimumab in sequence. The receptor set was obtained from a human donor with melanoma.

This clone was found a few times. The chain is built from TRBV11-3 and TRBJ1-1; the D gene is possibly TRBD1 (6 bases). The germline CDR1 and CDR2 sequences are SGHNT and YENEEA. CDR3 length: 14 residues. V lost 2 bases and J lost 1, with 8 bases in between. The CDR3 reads CASSLQGPNTEAFF. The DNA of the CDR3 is TGTGCCAGCAGCTTACAGGGGCCGAACACTGAAGCTTTCTTT.

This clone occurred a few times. The CDR3 region is CASSLGPLLGEPQHF. CDR3 in DNA: TGTGCCAGCAGCCTCGGGCCTCTCTTAGGGGAGCCCCAGCATTTT. This chain connects TRBV11-3 to TRBJ1-5; D may be TRBD1 (5 bases). The germline V gene encodes CDR1 SGHNT and CDR2 YENEEA. The CDR3 runs to 15 residues. Deletions cut 5 bases from V and 8 bases from J, with 19 bases between.

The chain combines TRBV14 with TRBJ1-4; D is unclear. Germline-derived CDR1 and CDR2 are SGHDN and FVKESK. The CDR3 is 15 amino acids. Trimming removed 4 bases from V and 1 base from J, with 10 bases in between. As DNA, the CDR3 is TGTGCCAGCAGCCTACTTGGGGTAACTAATGAAAAACTGTTTTTT. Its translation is CASSLLGVTNEKLFF.

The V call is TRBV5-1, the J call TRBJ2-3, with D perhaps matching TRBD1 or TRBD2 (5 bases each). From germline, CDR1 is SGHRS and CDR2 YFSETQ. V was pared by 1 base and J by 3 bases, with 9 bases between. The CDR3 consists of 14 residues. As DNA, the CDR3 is TGCGCCAGCAGCTTGTTGGGGGAAACAGATACGCAGTATTTT. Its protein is CASSLLGETDTQYF.

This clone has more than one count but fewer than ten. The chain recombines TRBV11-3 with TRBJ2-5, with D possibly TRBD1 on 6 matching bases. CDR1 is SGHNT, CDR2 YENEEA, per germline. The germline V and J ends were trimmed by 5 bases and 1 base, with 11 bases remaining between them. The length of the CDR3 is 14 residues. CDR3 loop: CASSRQEIQETQYF. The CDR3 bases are TGTGCCAGCAGCCGACAGGAGATCCAAGAGACCCAGTACTTC.

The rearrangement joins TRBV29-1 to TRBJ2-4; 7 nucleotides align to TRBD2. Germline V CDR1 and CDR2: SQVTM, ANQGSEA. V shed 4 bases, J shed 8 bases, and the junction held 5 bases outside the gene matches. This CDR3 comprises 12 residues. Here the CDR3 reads CSVGGGEYIQYF. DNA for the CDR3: TGCAGCGTTGGGGGGGGAGAATACATTCAGTACTTC.

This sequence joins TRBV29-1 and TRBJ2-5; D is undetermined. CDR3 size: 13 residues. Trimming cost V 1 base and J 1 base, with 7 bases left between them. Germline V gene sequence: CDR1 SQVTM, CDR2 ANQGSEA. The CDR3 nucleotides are TGCAGCGTTGAAGCGAAGATCCAAGAGACCCAGTACTTC. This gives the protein CSVEAKIQETQYF.

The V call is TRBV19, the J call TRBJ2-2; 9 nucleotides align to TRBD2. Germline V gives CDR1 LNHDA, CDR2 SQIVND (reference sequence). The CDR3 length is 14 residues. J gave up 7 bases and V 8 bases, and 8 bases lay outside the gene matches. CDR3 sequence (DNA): TGTGCCAGTGGTAGCGGGAGTCAAGGCGGGGAGCTGTTTTTT. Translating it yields CASGSGSQGGELFF.

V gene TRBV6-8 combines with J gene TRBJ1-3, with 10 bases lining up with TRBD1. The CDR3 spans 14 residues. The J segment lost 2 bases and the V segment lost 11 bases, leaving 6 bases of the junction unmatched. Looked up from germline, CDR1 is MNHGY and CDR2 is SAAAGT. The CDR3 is CASRGTGAGNTIYF. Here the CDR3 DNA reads TGTGCCTCCAGAGGGACAGGGGCTGGAAACACCATATATTTT.

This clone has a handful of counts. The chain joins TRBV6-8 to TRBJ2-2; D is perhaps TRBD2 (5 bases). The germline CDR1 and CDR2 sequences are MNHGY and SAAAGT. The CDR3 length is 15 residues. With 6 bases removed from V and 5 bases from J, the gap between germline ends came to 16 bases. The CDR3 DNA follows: TGTGCCAGCAGATCGGAGGCCTTAGCTACCGGGGAGCTGTTTTTT. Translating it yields CASRSEALATGELFF.

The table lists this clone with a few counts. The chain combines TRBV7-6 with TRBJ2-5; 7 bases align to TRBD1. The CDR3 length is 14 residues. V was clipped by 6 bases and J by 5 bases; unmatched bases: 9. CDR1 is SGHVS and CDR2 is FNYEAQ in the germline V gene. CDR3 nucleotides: TGTGCCAGCAGTGACAGGGCACAGCGGGAGACCCAGTACTTC. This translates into CASSDRAQRETQYF.

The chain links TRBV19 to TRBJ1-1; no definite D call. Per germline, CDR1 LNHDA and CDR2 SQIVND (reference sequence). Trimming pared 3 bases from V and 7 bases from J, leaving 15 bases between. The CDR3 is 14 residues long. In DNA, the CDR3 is TGTGCCAGTAGTATTACCCGGTTCAGAGGTGAAGCTTTCTTT. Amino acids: CASSITRFRGEAFF. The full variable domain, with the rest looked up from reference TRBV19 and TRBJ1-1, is DGGITQSPKYLFRKEGQNVTLSCEQNLNHDAMYWYRQDPGQGLRLIYYSQIVNDFQKGDIAEGYSVSREKKESFPLTVTSAQKNPTAFYLCASSITRFRGEAFFGQGTRLTVV.

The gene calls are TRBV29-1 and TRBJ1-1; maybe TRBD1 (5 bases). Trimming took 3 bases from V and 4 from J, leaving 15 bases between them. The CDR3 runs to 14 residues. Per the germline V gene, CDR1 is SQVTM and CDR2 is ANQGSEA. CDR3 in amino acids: CSVEGSGALTEAFF. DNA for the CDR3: TGCAGCGTTGAGGGCTCCGGGGCCCTCACTGAAGCTTTCTTT.

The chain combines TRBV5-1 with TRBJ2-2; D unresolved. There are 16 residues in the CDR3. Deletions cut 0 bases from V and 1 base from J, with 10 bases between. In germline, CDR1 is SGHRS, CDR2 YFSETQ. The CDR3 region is CASSLDRSLNTGELFF. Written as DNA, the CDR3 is TGCGCCAGCAGCTTGGACCGCTCTCTGAACACCGGGGAGCTGTTTTTT.

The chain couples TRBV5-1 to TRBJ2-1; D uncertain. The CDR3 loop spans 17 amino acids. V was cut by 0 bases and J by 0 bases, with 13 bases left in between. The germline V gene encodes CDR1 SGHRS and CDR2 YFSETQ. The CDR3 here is CASSLGRVLRSYNEQFF. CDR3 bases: TGCGCCAGCAGCTTGGGAAGGGTCCTACGCTCCTACAATGAGCAGTTCTTC.

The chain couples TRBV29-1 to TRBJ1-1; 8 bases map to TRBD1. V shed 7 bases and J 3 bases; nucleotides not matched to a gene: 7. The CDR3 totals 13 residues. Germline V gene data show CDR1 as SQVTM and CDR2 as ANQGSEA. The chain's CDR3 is CSARQGTHTEAFF. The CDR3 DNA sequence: TGCAGCGCTCGACAGGGGACGCACACTGAAGCTTTCTTT.

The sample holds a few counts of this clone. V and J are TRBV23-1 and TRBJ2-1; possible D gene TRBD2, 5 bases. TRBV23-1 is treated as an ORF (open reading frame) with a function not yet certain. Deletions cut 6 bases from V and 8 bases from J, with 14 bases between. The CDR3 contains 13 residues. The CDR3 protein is CASSLGGRDEQFF. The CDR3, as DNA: TGCGCCAGCAGCTTGGGCGGGCGGGATGAGCAGTTCTTC.

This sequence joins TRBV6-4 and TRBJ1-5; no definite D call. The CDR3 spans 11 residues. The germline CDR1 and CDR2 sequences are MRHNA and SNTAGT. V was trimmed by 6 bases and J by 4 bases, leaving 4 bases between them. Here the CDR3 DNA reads TGTGCCAGCAGCACTAATCAGCCCCAGCATTTT. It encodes CASSTNQPQHF.

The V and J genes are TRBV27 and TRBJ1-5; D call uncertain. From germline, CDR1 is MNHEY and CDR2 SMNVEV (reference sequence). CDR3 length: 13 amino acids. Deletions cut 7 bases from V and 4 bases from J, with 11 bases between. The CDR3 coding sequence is TGTGCCAGCACGGGTGGGCGTAATCAGCCCCAGCATTTT. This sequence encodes CASTGGRNQPQHF.

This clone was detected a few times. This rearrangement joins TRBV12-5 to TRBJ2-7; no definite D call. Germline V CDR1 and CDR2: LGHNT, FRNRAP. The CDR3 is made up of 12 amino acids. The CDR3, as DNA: TGTGCCAGCAACAGACCGTACGAAGAGCAGTACTTC. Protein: CASNRPYEEQYF. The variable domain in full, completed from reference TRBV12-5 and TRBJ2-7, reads DARVTQTPRHKVTEMGQEVTMRCQPILGHNTVFWYRQTMMQGLELLAYFRNRAPLDDSGMPKDRFSAEMPDATLATLKIQPSEPRDSAVYFCASNRPYEEQYFGPGTRLTVT.

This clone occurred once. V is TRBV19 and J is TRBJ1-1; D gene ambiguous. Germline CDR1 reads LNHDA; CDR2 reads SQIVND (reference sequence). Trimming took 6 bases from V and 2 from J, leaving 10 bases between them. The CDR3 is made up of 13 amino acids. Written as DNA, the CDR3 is TGTGCCAGTAGGGGGTGGGCAAACACTGAAGCTTTCTTT. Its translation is CASRGWANTEAFF.

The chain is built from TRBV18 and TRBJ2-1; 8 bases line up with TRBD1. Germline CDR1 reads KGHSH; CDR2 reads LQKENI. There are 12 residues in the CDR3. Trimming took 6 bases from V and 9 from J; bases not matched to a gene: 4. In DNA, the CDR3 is TGTGCCAGCTCGCCCCAGGGGGCTGAGCAGTTCTTC. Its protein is CASSPQGAEQFF.

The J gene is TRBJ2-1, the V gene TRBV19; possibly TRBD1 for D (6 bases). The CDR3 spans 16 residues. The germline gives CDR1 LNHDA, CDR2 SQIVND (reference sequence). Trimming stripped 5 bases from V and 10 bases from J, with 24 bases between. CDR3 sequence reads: CASSPVGRGNYGEQFF. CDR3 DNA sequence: TGTGCCAGTAGTCCTGTGGGCAGGGGAAATTATGGGGAGCAGTTCTTC.

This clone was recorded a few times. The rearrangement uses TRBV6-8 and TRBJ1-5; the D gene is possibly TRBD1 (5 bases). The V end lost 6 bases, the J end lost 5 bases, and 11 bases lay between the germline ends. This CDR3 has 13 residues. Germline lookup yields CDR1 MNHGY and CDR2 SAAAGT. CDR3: CASSKDTDQPQHF. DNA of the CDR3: TGTGCCAGCAGCAAGGACACGGATCAGCCCCAGCATTTT.

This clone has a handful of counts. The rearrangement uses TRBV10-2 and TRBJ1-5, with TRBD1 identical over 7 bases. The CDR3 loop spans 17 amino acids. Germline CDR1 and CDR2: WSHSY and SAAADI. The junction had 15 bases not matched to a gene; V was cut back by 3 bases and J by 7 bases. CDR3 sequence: CASSDPTGYPARQPQHF. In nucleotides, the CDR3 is TGCGCCAGCAGTGACCCGACAGGGTACCCCGCAAGGCAGCCCCAGCATTTT.

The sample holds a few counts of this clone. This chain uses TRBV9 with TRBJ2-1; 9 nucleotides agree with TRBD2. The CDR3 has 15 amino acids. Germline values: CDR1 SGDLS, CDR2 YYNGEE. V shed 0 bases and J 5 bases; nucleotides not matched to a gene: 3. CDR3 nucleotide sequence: TGTGCCAGCAGCGTAGGCGGGGGGGCCAACAATGAGCAGTTCTTC. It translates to CASSVGGGANNEQFF.

This CDR3 is CATRLQWGNSGNTIYF. In DNA, the CDR3 is TGTGCCACCCGACTTCAATGGGGGAACTCTGGAAACACCATATATTTT. The V call is TRBV19, the J call TRBJ1-3, with a weak D call TRBD1 (5 bases). V lost 10 bases and J 0 bases, leaving 19 bases between the germline ends. The germline V gene encodes CDR1 LNHDA and CDR2 SQIVND (reference sequence). The CDR3 has 16 residues.

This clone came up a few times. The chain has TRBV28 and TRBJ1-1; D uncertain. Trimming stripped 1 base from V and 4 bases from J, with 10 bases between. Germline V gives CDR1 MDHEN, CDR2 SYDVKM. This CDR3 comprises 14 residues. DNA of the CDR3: TGTGCCAGCAGTTTATTTGGGGTCCGCACTGAAGCTTTCTTT. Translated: CASSLFGVRTEAFF.

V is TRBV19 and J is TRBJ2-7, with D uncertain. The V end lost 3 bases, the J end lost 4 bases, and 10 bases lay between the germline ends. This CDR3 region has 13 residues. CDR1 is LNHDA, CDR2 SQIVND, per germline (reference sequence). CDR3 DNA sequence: TGTGCCAGTAGTATCTCCATGGGATACGAGCAGTACTTC. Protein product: CASSISMGYEQYF.

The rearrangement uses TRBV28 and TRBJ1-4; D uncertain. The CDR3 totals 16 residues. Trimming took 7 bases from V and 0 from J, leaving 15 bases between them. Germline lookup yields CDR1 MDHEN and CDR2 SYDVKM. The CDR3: CASITEHVATNEKLFF. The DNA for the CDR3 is TGTGCCAGCATCACCGAACACGTTGCAACTAATGAAAAACTGTTTTTT.

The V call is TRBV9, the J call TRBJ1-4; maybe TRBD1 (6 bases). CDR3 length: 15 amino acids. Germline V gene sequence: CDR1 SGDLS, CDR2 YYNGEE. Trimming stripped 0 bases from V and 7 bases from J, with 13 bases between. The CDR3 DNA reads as TGTGCCAGCAGCGTAGTGGGGGCAGGCGGTGAAAAACTGTTTTTT. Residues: CASSVVGAGGEKLFF.

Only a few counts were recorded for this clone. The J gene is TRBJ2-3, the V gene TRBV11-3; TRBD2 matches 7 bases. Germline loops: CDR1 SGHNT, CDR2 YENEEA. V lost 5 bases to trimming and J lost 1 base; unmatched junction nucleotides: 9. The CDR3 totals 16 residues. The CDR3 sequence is CASSPSAGTGTDTQYF. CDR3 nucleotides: TGTGCCAGCAGCCCGTCAGCGGGGACGGGCACAGATACGCAGTATTTT.